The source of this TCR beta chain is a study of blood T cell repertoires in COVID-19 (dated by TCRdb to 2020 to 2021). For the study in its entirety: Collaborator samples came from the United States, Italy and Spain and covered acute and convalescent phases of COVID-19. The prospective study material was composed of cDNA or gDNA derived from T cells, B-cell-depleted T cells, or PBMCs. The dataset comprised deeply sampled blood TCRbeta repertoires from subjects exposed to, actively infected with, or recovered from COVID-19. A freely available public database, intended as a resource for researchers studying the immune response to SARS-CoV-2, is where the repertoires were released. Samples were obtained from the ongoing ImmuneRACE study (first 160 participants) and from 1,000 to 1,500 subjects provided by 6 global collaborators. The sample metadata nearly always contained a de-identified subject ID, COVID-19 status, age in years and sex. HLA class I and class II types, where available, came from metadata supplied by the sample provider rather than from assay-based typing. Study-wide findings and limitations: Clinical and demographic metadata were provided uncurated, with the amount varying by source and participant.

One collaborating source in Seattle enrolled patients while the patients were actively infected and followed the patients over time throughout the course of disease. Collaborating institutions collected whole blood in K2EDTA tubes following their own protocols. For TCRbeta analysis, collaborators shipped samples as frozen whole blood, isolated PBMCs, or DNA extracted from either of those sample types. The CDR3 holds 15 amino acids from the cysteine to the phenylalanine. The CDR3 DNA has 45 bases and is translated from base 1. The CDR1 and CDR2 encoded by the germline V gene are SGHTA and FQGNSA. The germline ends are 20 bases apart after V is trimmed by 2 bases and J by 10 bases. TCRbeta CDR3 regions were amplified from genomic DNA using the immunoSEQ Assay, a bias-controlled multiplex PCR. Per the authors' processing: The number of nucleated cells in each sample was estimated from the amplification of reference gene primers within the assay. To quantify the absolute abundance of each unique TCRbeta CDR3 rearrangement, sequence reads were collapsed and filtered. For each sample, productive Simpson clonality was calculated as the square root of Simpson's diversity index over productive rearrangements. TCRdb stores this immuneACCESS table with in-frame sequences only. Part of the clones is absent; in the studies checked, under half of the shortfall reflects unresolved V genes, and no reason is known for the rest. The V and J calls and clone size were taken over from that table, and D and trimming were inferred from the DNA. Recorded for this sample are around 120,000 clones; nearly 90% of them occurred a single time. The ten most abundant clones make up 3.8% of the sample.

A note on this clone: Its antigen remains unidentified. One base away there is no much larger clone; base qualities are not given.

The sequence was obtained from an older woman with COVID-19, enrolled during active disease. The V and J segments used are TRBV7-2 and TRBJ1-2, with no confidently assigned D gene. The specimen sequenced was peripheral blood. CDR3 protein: CASSLPAQQLGAYTF. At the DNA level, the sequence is TGTGCCAGCAGCTTACCAGCTCAACAACTGGGAGCCTACACCTTC. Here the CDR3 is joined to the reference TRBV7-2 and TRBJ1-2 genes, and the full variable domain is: GAGVSQSPSNKVTEKGKDVELRCDPISGHTALYWYRQSLGQGLEFLIYFQGNSAPDKSGLPSDRFSAERTGGSVSTLTIQRTQQEDSAVYLCASSLPAQQLGAYTFGSGTRLTVV.